This T cell receptor beta chain is drawn from a study of T cells in Graves' hyperthyroidism and ophthalmopathy. CDR3 size: 12 residues. V was pared by 5 bases and J by 6 bases, with 11 bases between. Investigators excluded patients with uncontrolled infection, other autoimmune disease, pregnancy or lactation. Using more than 8 ml of fresh peripheral blood, PBMCs were prepared. This clonotype has just a few counts. Researchers took RNA transcripts and amplified the TCR beta CDR3 regions from them. In the first-round RT-PCR of the TCR CDR3, the HTBI primer set was used. Each CDR3 protein is one row after TCRdb ran MiXCR on the multiplex PCR reads. The sample has hundreds of thousands of distinct CDR3 sequences, roughly 20% seen once.

The sequenced material came from blood. The chain employs TRBV12-3 or TRBV12-4 and TRBJ2-7; D possibly corresponds to TRBD1 (6 bases). The receptor comes from a man between 25 and 39 years old with Graves' ophthalmopathy. The CDR3 region has the DNA TGTGCCAGCAGTCCAGGGGTACGCGAGCAGTACTTC. This translates into CASSPGVREQYF.